A selection of T cell receptor beta chains follows, all from one sample in a study of regulatory and conventional T cells in RAG deficiency. Clones were sequenced by immunoSEQ multiplex PCR, and TCRdb holds only the in-frame ones, with some missing. The sample has fewer than 35,000 clones, about 89% seen once. In addition, the sample was reused for a study of regulatory T cells.

Specimen: CD8+ T cells sorted from blood. These receptor sequences come from a human donor in good health. CDR3s include the opening cysteine and the closing phenylalanine or tryptophan. D genes are given only for firm matches. Size values are once, few and many counts, or a class for expanded clones, and some rows have none.

>TRBV5-6|TRBJ2-3|NA|TRBD2|15
CASSRLAGVADTQYF
TGTGCCAGCAGCCGACTAGCGGGGGTGGCAGATACGCAGTATTTT
>TRBV30|TRBJ1-2|NA|NA|12
CAWSSDSYGYTF
TGTGCCTGGAGCTCAGACAGCTATGGCTACACCTTC
>TRBV5-1|TRBJ1-1|NA|TRBD1|15
CASSPMGQGKDEAFF
TGCGCCAGCAGTCCGATGGGACAGGGGAAGGATGAAGCTTTCTTT
>TRBV7-9|TRBJ2-5|NA|NA|11
CASSRQETQYF
TGTGCCAGCAGCCGCCAAGAGACCCAGTACTTC
>TRBV5-6|TRBJ1-6|NA|NA|17
CASSLAVASSYNSPLHF
TGTGCCAGCAGCTTGGCCGTTGCTAGCTCCTATAATTCACCCCTCCACTTT
>TRBV6-5|TRBJ1-3|NA|NA|15
CASRRGGDNGNTIYF
TGTGCCAGCAGGAGGGGGGGCGATAATGGAAACACCATATATTTT
>TRBV5-6|TRBJ2-2|NA|NA|13
CASRWGNTGELFF
TGTGCCAGCCGCTGGGGAAACACCGGGGAGCTGTTTTTT
>TRBV29-1|TRBJ1-4|NA|NA|13
CSVEIQGVEKLFF
TGCAGCGTTGAAATCCAGGGCGTTGAAAAACTGTTTTTT
>TRBV12-2|TRBJ1-4|NA|NA|15
CASRLSSKGAKKLFF
TGTGCAAGTCGCTTAAGCTCTAAGGGGGCGAAAAAACTGTTTTTT
>TRBV9|TRBJ2-5|NA|NA|15
CASSETPTAGETQYF
TGTGCCAGCAGCGAAACACCAACGGCGGGAGAGACCCAGTACTTC
>TRBV11-1|TRBJ2-1|NA|NA|12
CASRKPTGLQFF
TGTGCCAGCAGAAAACCGACAGGTCTTCAGTTCTTC
>TRBV19|TRBJ1-1|NA|TRBD1|17
CASSPGMRTYDEGAAFF
TGTGCCAGTAGTCCTGGGATGAGAACATACGACGAGGGGGCAGCTTTCTTT
>TRBV11-3|TRBJ2-1|NA|NA|15
CASSLILSSYNEQFF
TGTGCCAGCAGCTTAATCCTCAGCTCCTACAATGAGCAGTTCTTC
>TRBV19|TRBJ1-4|NA|TRBD1|16
CASSRQPQGAGEKLFF
TGTGCCAGTAGTCGCCAACCACAGGGGGCTGGAGAAAAACTGTTTTTT
>TRBV15|TRBJ1-6|few|NA|14
CATSRYRDYSPLHF
TGTGCCACCAGCAGGTACAGGGACTATTCACCCCTCCACTTT
>TRBV30|TRBJ1-6|NA|TRBD1|13
CAWSGQGNSPLHF
TGTGCCTGGAGCGGACAGGGTAATTCACCCCTCCACTTT
>TRBV2|TRBJ1-1|NA|NA|14
CASSEWDERTEAFF
TGTGCCAGCAGTGAGTGGGACGAACGCACTGAAGCTTTCTTT